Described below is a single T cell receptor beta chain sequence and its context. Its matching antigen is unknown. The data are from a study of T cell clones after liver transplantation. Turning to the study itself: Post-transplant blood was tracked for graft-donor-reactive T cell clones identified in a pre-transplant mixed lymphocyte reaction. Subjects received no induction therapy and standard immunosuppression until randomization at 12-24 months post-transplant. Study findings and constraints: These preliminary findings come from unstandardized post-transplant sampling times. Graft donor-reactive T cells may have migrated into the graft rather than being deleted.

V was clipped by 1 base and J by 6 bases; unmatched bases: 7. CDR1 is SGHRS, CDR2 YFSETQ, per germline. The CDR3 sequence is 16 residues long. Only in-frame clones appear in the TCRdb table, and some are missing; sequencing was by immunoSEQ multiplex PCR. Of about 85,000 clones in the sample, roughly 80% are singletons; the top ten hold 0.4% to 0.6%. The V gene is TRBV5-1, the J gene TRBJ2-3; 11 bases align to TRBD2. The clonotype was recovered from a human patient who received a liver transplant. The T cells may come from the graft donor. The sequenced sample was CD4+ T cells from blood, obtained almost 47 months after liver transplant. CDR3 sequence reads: CASSLPLAGERDTQYF. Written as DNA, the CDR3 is TGCGCCAGCAGCTTGCCACTAGCGGGAGAGCGGGATACGCAGTATTTT.